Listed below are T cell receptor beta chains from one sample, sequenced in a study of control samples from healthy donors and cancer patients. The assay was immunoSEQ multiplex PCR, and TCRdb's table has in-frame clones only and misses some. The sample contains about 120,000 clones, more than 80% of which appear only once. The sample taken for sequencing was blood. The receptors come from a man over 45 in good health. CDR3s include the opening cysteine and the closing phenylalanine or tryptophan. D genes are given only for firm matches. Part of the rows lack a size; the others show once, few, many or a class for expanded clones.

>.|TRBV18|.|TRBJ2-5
TGTGCCAGCTCACCAATTGACAACCGCCCGGAGACCCAGTACTTC
CASSPIDNRPETQYF
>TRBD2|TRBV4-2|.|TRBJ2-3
TGTGCCAGCAGCCTAGCTGGCCCTAGCGGGGGCACCCAACACACGCAGTATTTT
CASSLAGPSGGTQHTQYF
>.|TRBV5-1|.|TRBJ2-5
TGCGCCAGCAGCCGAGGTGGGGGGCAAGAGACCCAGTACTTC
CASSRGGGQETQYF
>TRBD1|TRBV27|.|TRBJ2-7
TGTGCCAGCAGTTATTTCACAGGGGGCGGTATCTACGAGCAGTACTTC
CASSYFTGGGIYEQYF
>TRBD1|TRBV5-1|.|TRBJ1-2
TGCGCCAGCAGCCCGGGACAGCTTTCCTATGGCTACACCTTC
CASSPGQLSYGYTF
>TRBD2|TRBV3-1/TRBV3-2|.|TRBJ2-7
TGTGCCAGCAGCCAAGGTTCTAGCGGGTATATCGAGCAGTACTTC
CASSQGSSGYIEQYF
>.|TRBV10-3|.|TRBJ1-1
TGTGCCATCAGTGAGTCGGGGCGGGCGAACACTGAAGCTTTCTTT
CAISESGRANTEAFF
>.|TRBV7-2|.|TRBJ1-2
TGTGCCAGCAGCTTGAGTCCGGTCGGGGGCTACACCTTC
CASSLSPVGGYTF
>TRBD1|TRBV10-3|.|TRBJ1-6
TGTGCCATCAGTACAGGGGGCGCGGGATCACCCCTCCACTTT
CAISTGGAGSPLHF
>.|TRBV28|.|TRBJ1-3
TGTGCCAGCAGTTTGGACTGGATTGGTTCTGGAAACACCATATATTTT
CASSLDWIGSGNTIYF
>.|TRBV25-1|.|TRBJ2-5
TGTGCCAGCAGTGACCTAAAGGGGAGAGCCGGAGAGACCCAGTACTTC
CASSDLKGRAGETQYF
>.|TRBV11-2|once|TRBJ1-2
TGTGCCAGCAGCTTAGAGGGAGCCTATGGCTACACCTTC
CASSLEGAYGYTF
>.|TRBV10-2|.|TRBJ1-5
TGCGCCAGCAGTGAATCACGCAATCAGCCCCAGCATTTT
CASSESRNQPQHF
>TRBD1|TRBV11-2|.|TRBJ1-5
TGTGCCAGCGGCTCGACAGGGGTCCATCAGCCCCAGCATTTT
CASGSTGVHQPQHF
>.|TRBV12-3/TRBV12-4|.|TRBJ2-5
TGTGCCAGCAGGACTAACGGTGTAGAGACCCAGTACTTC
CASRTNGVETQYF
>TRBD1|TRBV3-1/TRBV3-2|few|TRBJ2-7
TGTGCCAGCAGCCAAGGTTTGACAGGGGGGACCTACGAGCAGTACTTC
CASSQGLTGGTYEQYF
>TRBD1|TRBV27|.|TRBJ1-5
TGTGCCAGCAGTAGGACAGGGGGTTTCAATCAGCCCCAGCATTTT
CASSRTGGFNQPQHF
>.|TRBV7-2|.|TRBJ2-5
TGTGCCAGCAGCTTACAGGGGAGCGGTGAGACCCAGTACTTC
CASSLQGSGETQYF
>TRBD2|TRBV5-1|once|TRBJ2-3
TGCGCCAGCAGCTGGACGGGACTAGCGGGACCAGATACGCAGTATTTT
CASSWTGLAGPDTQYF
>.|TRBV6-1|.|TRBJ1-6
TGTGCCAGCAGTCAAGACAGGAGCTCCTATAATTCACCCCTCCACTTT
CASSQDRSSYNSPLHF
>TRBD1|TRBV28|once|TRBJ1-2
TGTGCCAGCAGTTCCCCCACAGGGGCTGGCTACACCTTC
CASSSPTGAGYTF
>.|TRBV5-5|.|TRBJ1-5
TGTGCCAGCAGCCTTGTCGGGGAACATAGCAATCAGCCCCAGCATTTT
CASSLVGEHSNQPQHF
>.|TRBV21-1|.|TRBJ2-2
TGTGCCAGCAGCAAAGGACTAGCGGGGGGGCCCGTAGACGGGGAGCTGTTTTTT
CASSKGLAGGPVDGELFF
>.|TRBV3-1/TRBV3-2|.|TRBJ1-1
TGTGCCAGCAGCCAAGCTGAGTCCCGGAGGGCTTTCTTT
CASSQAESRRAFF
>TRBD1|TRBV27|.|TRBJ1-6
TGTGCCAGCAGTTCCGACAGGGGGAAAATAACCCTCCACTTT
CASSSDRGKITLHF
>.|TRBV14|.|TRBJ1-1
TGTGCCAGCAGCCAAGACGGACAGACTACTGAAGCTTTCTTT
CASSQDGQTTEAFF
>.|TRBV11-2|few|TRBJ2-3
TGTGCCAGCAGCTTGGGACACACAGATACGCAGTATTTT
CASSLGHTDTQYF
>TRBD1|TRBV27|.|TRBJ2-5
TGTGCCAGCAGTTACGGACAGGGGGGAAAGACCCAGTACTTC
CASSYGQGGKTQYF
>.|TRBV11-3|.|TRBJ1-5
TGTGCCAGCAGCTTAGAGGGAGCAGGGGAGGTGAGCGGCAATCAGCCCCAGCATTTT
CASSLEGAGEVSGNQPQHF
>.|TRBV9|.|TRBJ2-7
TGTGCCAGCAGCGTAGACGGTGACGGCTACGAGCAGTACTTC
CASSVDGDGYEQYF
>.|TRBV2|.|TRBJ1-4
TGTGCCAGCACGTGGGCAGACACAACTAATGAAAAACTGTTTTTT
CASTWADTTNEKLFF
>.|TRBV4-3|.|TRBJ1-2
TGCGCCAGCAGCCAGGCTCACTTTGCCTACGGCTACACCTTC
CASSQAHFAYGYTF
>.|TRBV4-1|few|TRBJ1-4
TGCGCCAGCAGCCGTTGGTCAGCTAATGAAAAACTGTTTTTT
CASSRWSANEKLFF
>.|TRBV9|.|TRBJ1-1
TGTGCCAGCAGCGTAGGGGTGGAAGGCACTGAAGCTTTCTTT
CASSVGVEGTEAFF
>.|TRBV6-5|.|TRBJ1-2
TGTGCCAGCAGTCCCGGGCCGTCTTGGGGCTACACCTTC
CASSPGPSWGYTF
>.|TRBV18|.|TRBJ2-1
TGTGCCAGCTCACCGAATAGGCTGGCTAGTGGACACAATGAGCAGTTCTTC
CASSPNRLASGHNEQFF
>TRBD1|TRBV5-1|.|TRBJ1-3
TGCGCCAGCAGCTTGGCATCGGGACAGGAGTTTTCCTCTGGAAACACCATATATTTT
CASSLASGQEFSSGNTIYF
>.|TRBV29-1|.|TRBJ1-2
TGCAGCGTTGAAAGGACAGCTTATGGCTACACCTTC
CSVERTAYGYTF
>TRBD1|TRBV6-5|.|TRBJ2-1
TGTGCCAGCAGCCGGGACAGGGCGGGGTACAATGAGCAGTTCTTC
CASSRDRAGYNEQFF
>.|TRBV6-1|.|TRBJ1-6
TGTGCCAGCAGTGAATCGGGGAACCGGGTTGGGAATTCACCCCTCCACTTT
CASSESGNRVGNSPLHF
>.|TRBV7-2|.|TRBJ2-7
TGTGCCAGCAGCGGCTCCTACGAGCAGTACTTC
CASSGSYEQYF
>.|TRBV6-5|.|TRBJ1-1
TGTGCCAGCAGTCCCGGGTGGAGCACTGAAGCTTTCTTT
CASSPGWSTEAFF
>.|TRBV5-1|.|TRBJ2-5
TGCGCCAGCTTGGGACGTGAAGAGACCCAGTACTTC
CASLGREETQYF
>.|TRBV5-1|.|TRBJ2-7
TGCGCCAGCAGCTTCGGCAGTTCCTACGAGCAGTACTTC
CASSFGSSYEQYF
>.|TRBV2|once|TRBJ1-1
TGTGCCAGCAGTGAAGAGGCAGGGGCTGAAGCTTTCTTT
CASSEEAGAEAFF
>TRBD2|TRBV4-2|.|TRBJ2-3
TGTGCCAGCAGCCAAGGCGGGGGGCCCGGAGATACGCAGTATTTT
CASSQGGGPGDTQYF
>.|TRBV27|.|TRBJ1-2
TGTGCCAGCAGTTCGGGTATGAACTATGGCTACACCTTC
CASSSGMNYGYTF
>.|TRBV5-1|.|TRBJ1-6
TGCGCCAGCAGCTGGGGAGACGGGCCCCCCTATAATTCACCCCTCCACTTT
CASSWGDGPPYNSPLHF
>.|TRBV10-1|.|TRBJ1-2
TGCGCCAGCAGTGAGTCGAAAGCTACGAGGACCCGCGATAACTATGGCTACACCTTC
CASSESKATRTRDNYGYTF
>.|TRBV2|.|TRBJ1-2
TGTGCCAGCGGTCAGTTCTATGGCTACACCTTC
CASGQFYGYTF